A single sample gave rise to the 25 T cell receptor beta chains below, sequenced in a study of blood T cell repertoires in COVID-19. TCRdb's table, derived via immunoSEQ multiplex PCR, lists solely in-frame clones and lacks some. This table has about 330,000 clones, more than 70% appearing once. Sequencing used PBMCs or T cells enriched from blood (not recorded which). The receptors stem from a woman between 25 and 40 years old who had recovered from COVID-19.

The chain is built from TRBV5-4 and TRBJ2-4; 8 bases match TRBD1. CDR1 and CDR2 from the germline V gene are SGHNT and YYREEE (reference sequence). The V and J ends lost 4 bases and 6 bases, in that order; junction bases with no gene match: 6. The CDR3 runs 14 residues. CDR3 in amino acids: CASSAQGGTNIQYF. As DNA, the CDR3 is TGTGCCAGCAGCGCACAGGGGGGCACAAACATTCAGTACTTC.

This chain links TRBV7-2 with TRBJ1-1; TRBD1 aligns across 8 bases. J lost 9 bases, V lost 4 bases, and 13 bases had no gene match. Germline lookup yields CDR1 SGHTA and CDR2 FQGNSA. The CDR3 contains 15 residues. CDR3 nucleotide sequence: TGTGCCAGCAGCTCCCGAGCAGGGACAGGCTTGAAAGCTTTCTTT. It specifies CASSSRAGTGLKAFF. Using reference TRBV7-2 and TRBJ1-1 for the parts outside the CDR3, the full variable domain is GAGVSQSPSNKVTEKGKDVELRCDPISGHTALYWYRQSLGQGLEFLIYFQGNSAPDKSGLPSDRFSAERTGGSVSTLTIQRTQQEDSAVYLCASSSRAGTGLKAFFGQGTRLTVV.

This sequence joins TRBV3-1 (or the pseudogene TRBV3-2) and TRBJ1-2; the match to TRBD1 covers 8 bases. The germline gives CDR1 LGHDT, CDR2 YNNKEL (reference sequence). The V and J ends lost 4 bases and 4 bases, in that order; junction bases with no gene match: 2. The CDR3 runs 13 residues. The CDR3 sequence: CASSRGQVYGYTF. The CDR3 coding sequence is TGTGCCAGCAGCCGGGGACAGGTCTATGGCTACACCTTC.

The V and J genes are TRBV28 and TRBJ1-2; no definite D call. The CDR3 spans 14 residues. Trimming removed 1 base at V and 4 bases at J, with 10 bases between. Germline CDR1 and CDR2: MDHEN and SYDVKM. CDR3: CASSLSGLTYGYTF. In DNA form, the CDR3 reads TGTGCCAGCAGTTTATCAGGTCTCACCTATGGCTACACCTTC.

This rearrangement joins TRBV7-9 to TRBJ2-3; TRBD2 matches 13 bases. The CDR3 sequence is 18 residues long. CDR1 and CDR2 from the germline V gene are SEHNR and FQNEAQ (reference sequence). The J segment lost 2 bases and the V segment lost 5 bases, leaving 10 bases of the junction unmatched. The CDR3 sequence: CASSMTSGGPLPTDTQYF. The CDR3 coding sequence is TGTGCCAGCAGCATGACTAGCGGGGGGCCGCTCCCCACAGATACGCAGTATTTT.

This CDR3 reads CATSTWTGGGNTIYF. Here the CDR3 DNA reads TGTGCCACCAGCACTTGGACAGGGGGTGGAAACACCATATATTTT. V usage is TRBV15 and J usage is TRBJ1-3; TRBD1 agrees at 10 bases. CDR3 length: 15 residues. V shed 4 bases, J shed 3 bases, and the junction held 3 bases outside the gene matches. In germline, CDR1 is LNHNV, CDR2 YYDKDF (reference sequence).

The rearrangement joins TRBV5-1 to TRBJ2-1; possible D gene TRBD2, 6 bases. The CDR3 runs 15 residues. The V gene lost 0 bases and the J gene lost 0 bases, with 7 bases spanning the gap. From germline, CDR1 is SGHRS and CDR2 YFSETQ. The CDR3, as DNA: TGCGCCAGCAGCTTGGAAGCGGGCTCCTACAATGAGCAGTTCTTC. This codes for CASSLEAGSYNEQFF.

The genes are TRBV6-1 and TRBJ1-2; 8 nucleotides agree with TRBD1. The CDR3 totals 15 residues. CDR1 MNHNS and CDR2 SASEGT come from the germline V gene. The V and J ends lost 3 bases and 5 bases, in that order; junction bases with no gene match: 8. CDR3 loop: CASSEYSGTGYGYTF. The DNA for the CDR3 is TGTGCCAGCAGTGAGTATTCCGGGACAGGATATGGCTACACCTTC.

The chain joins TRBV20-1 to TRBJ2-7; 9 positions match TRBD1. Trimming removed 8 bases from V and 6 bases from J; junction bases left unmatched: 5. CDR3 length: 11 residues. The germline CDR1 and CDR2 sequences are DFQATT and SNEGSKA (reference sequence). CDR3 bases: TGCAGTACGGACAGGGGACTCGAGCAGTACTTC. Translated: CSTDRGLEQYF.

V usage is TRBV6-2 or TRBV6-3 and J usage is TRBJ1-2; 7 bases map to TRBD1. The V and J ends lost 3 bases and 3 bases, in that order; junction bases with no gene match: 7. CDR3 length equals 15 residues. CDR1 is MNHEY, CDR2 SVGEGT, per germline. In nucleotides, the CDR3 is TGTGCCAGCAGTTATTTTGGACAGGAGGACTATGGCTACACCTTC. Protein product: CASSYFGQEDYGYTF.

The chain combines TRBV10-3 with TRBJ1-2; TRBD1 aligns across 7 bases. The CDR3 contains 18 residues. Losses at the gene ends were 8 bases for V and 8 bases for J; bases not matched to a gene: 26. The V gene's germline CDR1 is ENHRY and CDR2 SYGVKD. This chain's CDR3 is CAIWALGQPDEKSGGYTF. In DNA form, the CDR3 reads TGTGCCATCTGGGCGTTGGGACAGCCAGATGAGAAAAGTGGAGGCTACACCTTC.

J is TRBJ2-1 and V is TRBV7-9; D call uncertain. The CDR3 is made up of 13 amino acids. From germline, CDR1 is SEHNR and CDR2 FQNEAQ (reference sequence). The ends were cut back, 5 bases at V and 10 bases at J, with 15 bases in the middle. CDR3 in DNA: TGTGCCAGCAGCCCCCATGAAACCAGGGAGCAGTTCTTC. Translation: CASSPHETREQFF.

This clone has a single count. The chain recombines TRBV28 with TRBJ1-1; D is undetermined. Germline V gene sequence: CDR1 MDHEN, CDR2 SYDVKM. V was cut by 6 bases and J by 6 bases, with 17 bases left in between. CDR3 size: 14 residues. The CDR3 sequence is CASRSSGINAEAFF. The CDR3 DNA reads TGTGCCAGCAGGTCGTCGGGGATTAATGCTGAAGCTTTCTTT.

This clone was observed once. The chain employs TRBV5-4 and TRBJ2-1, with no clear D. CDR3 size: 14 residues. The ends were cut back, 3 bases at V and 4 bases at J, with 11 bases in the middle. Germline CDR1 and CDR2: SGHNT and YYREEE (reference sequence). The CDR3 spells CASSWQTEYNEQFF. In nucleotides, the CDR3 is TGTGCCAGCAGCTGGCAGACTGAATACAATGAGCAGTTCTTC. The complete variable domain, with remaining parts taken from reference TRBV5-4 and TRBJ2-1, reads ETGVTQSPTHLIKTRGQQVTLRCSSQSGHNTVSWYQQALGQGPQFIFQYYREEENGRGNFPPRFSGLQFPNYSSELNVNALELDDSALYLCASSWQTEYNEQFFGPGTRLTVL.

The chain couples TRBV12-3 or TRBV12-4 to TRBJ1-5, with 7 bases fitting TRBD1. V lost 5 bases, J lost 5 bases, and 3 bases stayed unmatched. The CDR3 runs 13 residues. The CDR3 DNA is TGTGCCAGCAGTGGGACAGAAGATCAGCCCCAGCATTTT. Its protein is CASSGTEDQPQHF.

About this clone: The junction does not match germline at one end; this may be a read error. This chain joins TRBV6-2 or TRBV6-3 and TRBJ1-3; perhaps TRBD1 as D (5 bases). This CDR3 contains 15 residues. Germline CDR1 reads MNHEY; CDR2 reads SVGEGT. The CDR3 loop reads CAGSYGGSTGNTIYF. The CDR3 nucleotides read TGTGCCGGCAGTTACGGGGGGTCAACTGGAAACACCATATATTTT.

The J gene is TRBJ1-4, the V gene TRBV28; D is undetermined. Trimming stripped 8 bases from V and 3 bases from J, with 10 bases between. Germline V gene lookup returns CDR1 MDHEN and CDR2 SYDVKM. The CDR3 is 13 amino acids. CDR3 region: CASFGSPNEKLFF. For the CDR3, the DNA is TGTGCCAGCTTTGGCTCTCCTAATGAAAAACTGTTTTTT.

This clone is a singleton in its sample. V and J are TRBV29-1 and TRBJ1-1; 7 bases are shared with TRBD1. J lost 3 bases, V lost 4 bases, and 5 bases had no gene match. Looked up from germline, CDR1 is SQVTM and CDR2 is ANQGSEA. CDR3 length: 13 amino acids. This CDR3 is CSVVGTADTEAFF. DNA of the CDR3: TGCAGCGTTGTAGGGACAGCAGACACTGAAGCTTTCTTT.

The sample holds a few counts of this clone. J is TRBJ2-5 and V is TRBV11-3; 8 bases are a match to TRBD2. Germline V gene data show CDR1 as SGHNT and CDR2 as YENEEA. J lost 6 bases, V lost 5 bases, and 8 bases had no gene match. The CDR3 spans 14 residues. The DNA of the CDR3 is TGTGCCAGCAGCCCCAGCGGGGGCCAGAAGACCCAGTACTTC. It encodes CASSPSGGQKTQYF.

The table lists this clone with a count of one. The V gene is TRBV20-1, the J gene TRBJ1-2; D is unclear. CDR1 is DFQATT and CDR2 is SNEGSKA in the germline V gene (reference sequence). The ends were cut back, 3 bases at V and 4 bases at J, with 18 bases in the middle. This CDR3 contains 15 residues. This CDR3 is CSASWIVTGIYGYTF. The CDR3 DNA sequence: TGCAGTGCTAGTTGGATTGTGACGGGAATCTATGGCTACACCTTC.

The V and J genes are TRBV6-5 and TRBJ2-7; D is possibly TRBD2 (6 bases). V shed 6 bases and J shed 6 bases, with 15 bases lying between them. In germline, CDR1 is MNHEY, CDR2 SVGAGI. The CDR3 spans 13 residues. The DNA of the CDR3 is TGTGCCAGCAGCCGGGACTGGAGAGGCGAGCAGTACTTC. Residues: CASSRDWRGEQYF.

This chain joins TRBV5-5 and TRBJ2-1; D is possibly TRBD2 (6 bases). CDR1 is SGHKS and CDR2 is YYEKEE in the germline V gene (reference sequence). CDR3 length: 16 residues. Trimming shortened V by 3 bases and J by 4 bases, and 17 bases separated the two germline ends. The CDR3 sequence is CASSWGYGGFYNEQFF. The CDR3 DNA reads TGTGCCAGCAGCTGGGGGTACGGGGGTTTTTACAATGAGCAGTTCTTC.

V is TRBV27 and J is TRBJ1-2; 10 nucleotides agree with TRBD1. The CDR3 totals 14 residues. J lost 8 bases, V lost 5 bases, and 8 bases had no gene match. Germline loops: CDR1 MNHEY, CDR2 SMNVEV (reference sequence). The DNA for the CDR3 is TGTGCCAGCAGTCCCCGACAGGGGGCGCGAGGCTACACCTTC. Its translation: CASSPRQGARGYTF.

The V call is TRBV19, the J call TRBJ1-1; unclear D gene. CDR1 LNHDA and CDR2 SQIVND come from the germline V gene (reference sequence). The CDR3 runs to 13 residues. The ends were cut back, 7 bases at V and 1 base at J, with 10 bases in the middle. The CDR3 sequence is CASTLRGNTEAFF. CDR3 bases: TGTGCCAGTACTCTCCGGGGGAACACTGAAGCTTTCTTT.

This rearrangement joins TRBV19 to TRBJ1-1; possible D gene TRBD1, 5 bases. CDR1 and CDR2 from the germline V gene are LNHDA and SQIVND (reference sequence). V gave up 6 bases and J gave up 1 base, with 12 bases separating them. The CDR3 is 14 amino acids. In DNA form, the CDR3 reads TGTGCCAGTAGCTTGGGCAGGGCGAACACTGAAGCTTTCTTT. This translates into CASSLGRANTEAFF. Combining the CDR3 with reference TRBV19 and TRBJ1-1 gives the whole variable domain DGGITQSPKYLFRKEGQNVTLSCEQNLNHDAMYWYRQDPGQGLRLIYYSQIVNDFQKGDIAEGYSVSREKKESFPLTVTSAQKNPTAFYLCASSLGRANTEAFFGQGTRLTVV.